This is a list of T cell receptor beta chains from one sample in a study of cytomegalovirus exposure and HLA in healthy donors. The data were produced by immunoSEQ multiplex PCR, yet TCRdb's version contains in-frame clones alone and is incomplete. Among 100,000 to 150,000 clones listed, over 65% were seen once. Material for sequencing was PBMCs. Receptors were obtained from a female donor in good health and CMV-seropositive. Both conserved end residues are trimmed from each CDR3.

J | V | CDR3
TRBJ2-3 | TRBV7-6 | ASSPGVAGGVDTQY
TRBJ2-1 | TRBV7-9 | ASSLASGVENEQF
TRBJ2-1 | TRBV4-1 | ASSRTGGYSSYNEQF
TRBJ2-2 | TRBV7-3 | ASSPRVSGELF
TRBJ2-1 | TRBV10-3 | AISESGGTGGVLGNEQF
TRBJ2-3 | TRBV29-1 | SVEVPPRDTQY
TRBJ2-3 | TRBV5-6 | ASTFKGGTDTQY
TRBJ1-5 | TRBV7-9 | ASSSGTGTNQPQH
TRBJ2-2 | TRBV27 | ASSLWATGELF
TRBJ1-2 | TRBV6-1 | ASSGQSSNYGYT
TRBJ2-7 | TRBV6-1 | ASLDRAWEQY
TRBJ1-2 | TRBV6-1 | ASSDPSGFGYT
TRBJ1-6 | TRBV13 | ASSALRTGRLRSLH
NA | TRBV29-1 | SVEGTASSSYEQY